Given below is one T cell receptor (beta chain) in context. Germline V gene data show CDR1 as MNHEY and CDR2 as SVGAGI. The trim removed 8 bases at V and 4 bases at J, leaving 7 bases unmatched. This CDR3 comprises 14 residues. This record comes from a study of blood T cell repertoires in COVID-19. Assay: immunoSEQ multiplex PCR; the TCRdb copy retains only in-frame clones and omits some. Of 200,000 to 250,000 clones in the sample, about 84% were seen once. The TCR was taken from an elderly woman with COVID-19, enrolled during active disease. This sequence joins TRBV6-5 and TRBJ2-3; the match to TRBD1 covers 9 bases. Sequenced sample: peripheral blood. The CDR3 DNA reads as TGTGCCAGCCAACAGGGGGCGTTGGCAGATACGCAGTATTTT. Encoded protein: CASQQGALADTQYF.